Presented here are 2 T cell receptor beta chains from one specimen sequenced in a study of blood T cell repertoires in COVID-19. The repertoire was sequenced with immunoSEQ multiplex PCR; TCRdb's copy has only in-frame clones and lacks some. Of approximately 110,000 clones listed, around 84% are singletons. The sample taken for sequencing was peripheral blood. The receptors were sampled from a woman aged 40 to 55 with acute or convalescent COVID-19.

This chain connects TRBV6-5 to TRBJ2-3, with unresolved D. Germline assignment: CDR1 MNHEY and CDR2 SVGAGI. V lost 5 bases, J lost 1 base, and 13 bases lay in between. This CDR3 has 15 amino acids. The chain's CDR3 is CASSRQVYGTDTQYF. The CDR3, as DNA: TGTGCCAGCAGTCGGCAGGTATACGGCACAGATACGCAGTATTTT.

This clone was detected only once. The V call is TRBV5-1, the J call TRBJ2-2; 7 bases align to TRBD1. The CDR3 sequence is 14 residues long. Trimming at V came to 4 bases and at J to 5 bases, leaving 5 bases not matched to a gene. Germline-derived CDR1 and CDR2 are SGHRS and YFSETQ. In DNA, the CDR3 is TGCGCCAGCAGCAGGGACAGTTCTACCGGGGAGCTGTTTTTT. It specifies CASSRDSSTGELFF.